This TCR beta chain was identified during a study of blood T cells in healthy people across ages. Each of the donors had ten milliliters of peripheral blood drawn into EDTA-treated Vacutainer tubes. Total RNA was isolated from each sample in quantities of at least 5 micrograms. A second about 7 to 12 cycle PCR used barcoded and J-beta primers. TCRdb analysed the 5' RACE reads with MiXCR anew, one entry per CDR3 protein. The sample has about 900,000 distinct CDR3 sequences, roughly 48% seen once; the top ten hold 13%. This CDR3 is built from 15 residues. Germline trimming cut 4 bases from V and 7 bases from J; bases unmatched to any gene: 14. Looked up from germline, CDR1 is DFQATT and CDR2 is SNEGSKA (reference sequence).

The sequenced sample was blood. This receptor was identified in a man between 25 and 39 years old in good health. V is TRBV20-1 and J is TRBJ2-7; 9 nucleotides agree with TRBD2. For the CDR3, the DNA is TGCAGTGCTACAGGAGCGGGGGGATCCTACAATGAGCAGTACTTC. Its protein product is CSATGAGGSYNEQYF.